This TCR beta chain was found in a study of blood T cells in healthy people across ages. CDR3 length: 15 residues. Germline V gene lookup returns CDR1 SGHDN and CDR2 FVKESK. V gave up 1 base and J gave up 4 bases; unmatched junction bases: 4. Combining a sample-barcoded 5' primer with a J-beta primer mix, a second PCR ran for about 7 to 11 cycles. One entry per CDR3 protein, called by TCRdb with MiXCR from the 5' RACE reads. The repertoire consists of about 1.4 million distinct CDR3 sequences, with roughly 59% occurring once and the leading ten covering 5.5% to 8%. Per-sample yields of isolated PBMCs were at least 6 million.

What was sequenced was blood. The receptor's source is a man aged 18 to 29 in good health. V gene TRBV14 combines with J gene TRBJ2-7, with TRBD1 matching 10 bases. CDR3 nucleotides: TGTGCCAGCAGCCAAGTGACAGGGGGCCAATACGAGCAGTACTTC. It yields the protein CASSQVTGGQYEQYF.